This T cell receptor (beta chain) was captured in a study of blood T cell repertoires in COVID-19. Germline values: CDR1 MNHEY, CDR2 SVGEGT. After removal of 0 bases from V and 9 bases from J, the junction contained 6 bases not matched to a gene. The CDR3 totals 16 residues. Repertoires were generated with immunoSEQ multiplex PCR, while TCRdb's copy carries only in-frame clones and drops some. The table has some 100,000 clones, roughly 90% seen once. Source material: peripheral blood. The receptor was derived from a young man in a cohort sampled during active COVID-19. This rearrangement joins TRBV6-2 or TRBV6-3 to TRBJ2-1; 12 bases line up with TRBD2. The CDR3 here is CASSYSLAGGRREQFF. The CDR3 region has the DNA TGTGCCAGCAGTTACTCTCTAGCGGGGGGGCGGCGTGAGCAGTTCTTC.